A selection of T cell receptor beta chains follows, all from one sample in a study of T cell repertoires in cytomegalovirus infection. TCRdb analysed the reads with MiXCR anew, one entry per CDR3 protein. The sample includes about 310,000 distinct CDR3 sequences, roughly 25% of them seen just once. For these receptors, no antigen is known. Here the sequenced sample was cultured PBMCs, taken from culture after CMV antigen stimulation. The receptors originated from a human donor in good health (CMV status not recorded). Some clones in this sample may be carry-over from other donors' samples. Both conserved end residues are part of each CDR3. Fields, in order: CDR3 protein, J gene, V gene.

CASSSLAGGDNEQFF TRBJ2-1 TRBV6-2/TRBV6-3
CASSSQRAQGQYF TRBJ2-3 TRBV6-1
CASSLGGYTDTQYF TRBJ2-3 TRBV7-4
CSARVLGNYGYTF TRBJ1-2 TRBV20-1
CASSLVSSGNTGELFF TRBJ2-2 TRBV7-6
CASSGQSSNEQFF TRBJ2-1 TRBV2
CASSQSGTGYGYTF TRBJ1-2 TRBV19
CASSLALTEAFF TRBJ1-1 TRBV7-2
CASSFGQGYGYTF TRBJ1-2 TRBV27
CASSFLGQGENTEAFF TRBJ1-1 TRBV27
CASRAPESYNEQFF TRBJ2-1 TRBV27
CSASRGPELFF TRBJ2-2 TRBV20-1
CASSWIPTYNEQFF TRBJ2-1 TRBV27
CASSFSGLAGVGGNEQFF TRBJ2-1 TRBV7-6
CSARTSGRSFF TRBJ2-1 TRBV20-1
CASSPHQLNTGELFF TRBJ2-2 TRBV11-3
CASSYSARGLRGYTF TRBJ1-2 TRBV6-5
CASSIGTTGRQPQHF TRBJ1-5 TRBV19
CASSAPGTGKETQYF TRBJ2-5 TRBV5-1
CASRSPPRTGFQPQHF TRBJ1-5 TRBV28
CASSPPGTVFLEAFF TRBJ1-1 TRBV18
CASRTWGGRGRTGELFF TRBJ2-2 TRBV12-3/TRBV12-4
CASSQEPQRNQPQHF TRBJ1-5 TRBV4-1
CASSLGQGARGVGKNEQFF TRBJ2-1 TRBV7-9
CASSLRGGPNTEAFF TRBJ1-1 TRBV5-1
CASSRLGGYEGGYTF TRBJ1-2 TRBV6-5
CASSYTPDSRRGYTF TRBJ1-2 TRBV6-5
CASSFGTGGVTNEKLFF TRBJ1-4 TRBV7-9
CASSVGIGRDEKLFF TRBJ1-4 TRBV9
CASSFPPGGSLYNEQFF TRBJ2-1 TRBV5-1
CASSIGLGHSARNEQFF TRBJ2-1 TRBV5-1
CASKGLLNTGELFF TRBJ2-2 TRBV12-3/TRBV12-4
CASSLRGTGNNGYTF TRBJ1-2 TRBV12-3/TRBV12-4
CASSQRQNSYNSPLHF TRBJ1-6 TRBV11-2
CASSLGQITEAFF TRBJ1-1 TRBV7-6
CASSLGNGRPDTQYF TRBJ2-3 TRBV5-1
CASSQANLMPYNEQFF TRBJ2-1 TRBV4-3
CASTLGTGSNQPQHF TRBJ1-5 TRBV19
CASSLMGGQETQYF TRBJ2-5 TRBV7-3
CASKTWGQGNYEQYF TRBJ2-7 TRBV2
CASSSRDREYGYTF TRBJ1-2 TRBV5-1
CASSSGQGVIF TRBJ1-4 TRBV12-3/TRBV12-4
CASSLDYGGYEQYF TRBJ2-7 TRBV7-2
CATSRSPGQGDYGYTF TRBJ1-2 TRBV15
CASSQGTSVKETQYF TRBJ2-5 TRBV4-3
CASSRDYSRGNEQFF TRBJ2-1 TRBV7-2
CSGVVQRETQYF TRBJ2-5 TRBV29-1
CASSQGDIASDTQYF TRBJ2-3 TRBV4-1
CASSPLGGGTEAFF TRBJ1-1 TRBV3-1
CASRFSTEAFF TRBJ1-1 TRBV28
CASSQVGASGHGNTIYF TRBJ1-3 TRBV4-3
CASSLGEKLFF TRBJ1-4 TRBV12-3/TRBV12-4
CSARETSGSADTQYF TRBJ2-3 TRBV20-1
CASSPRSILDSTDTQYF TRBJ2-3 TRBV7-2